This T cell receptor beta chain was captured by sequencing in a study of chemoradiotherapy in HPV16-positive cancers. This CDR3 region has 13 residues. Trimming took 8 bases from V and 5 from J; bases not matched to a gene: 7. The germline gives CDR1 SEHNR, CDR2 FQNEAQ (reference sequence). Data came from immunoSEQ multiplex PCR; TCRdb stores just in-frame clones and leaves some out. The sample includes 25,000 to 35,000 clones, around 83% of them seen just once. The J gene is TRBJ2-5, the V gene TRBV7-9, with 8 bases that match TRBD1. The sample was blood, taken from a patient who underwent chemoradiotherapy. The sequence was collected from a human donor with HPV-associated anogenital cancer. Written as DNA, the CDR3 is TGTGCCAGCGCACAGGGGGAGGTGGAGACCCAGTACTTC. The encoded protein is CASAQGEVETQYF.